This T cell receptor (beta chain) was captured by sequencing in a study of blood T cell repertoires in COVID-19. As for the study in general: Samples taken during acute and convalescent COVID-19 were collected in the United States, Italy and Spain. T cells, B-cell-depleted T cells, or PBMCs supplied cDNA or gDNA.

The CDR3 is 16 amino acids. Between the trimmed V and J ends, which lost 0 bases and 4 bases, there was a span of 11 bases. The germline gives CDR1 SGHRS, CDR2 YFSETQ. Per the original methods: For nucleated cells, counts were estimated from reference gene primer amplification. Assay: immunoSEQ multiplex PCR; the TCRdb copy retains only in-frame clones and omits some. V, J and clone size are taken as reported in that table, and D and trimming were inferred from the DNA itself. The sample consists of approximately 99,000 clones, over 80% of them appearing once. What was sequenced was peripheral blood. The V gene is TRBV5-1, the J gene TRBJ2-6; a possible D gene is TRBD2 (7 bases). The TCR sequence derives from a man aged 65 to 85 with active or convalescent COVID-19. CDR3 sequence: CASSLAGGPGANVLTF. CDR3 nucleotide sequence: TGCGCCAGCAGCTTGGCCGGGGGGCCGGGGGCCAACGTCCTGACTTTC. The full variable domain, its missing parts supplied by reference TRBV5-1 and TRBJ2-6, is KAGVTQTPRYLIKTRGQQVTLSCSPISGHRSVSWYQQTPGQGLQFLFEYFSETQRNKGNFPGRFSGRQFSNSRSEMNVSTLELGDSALYLCASSLAGGPGANVLTFGAGSRLTVL.